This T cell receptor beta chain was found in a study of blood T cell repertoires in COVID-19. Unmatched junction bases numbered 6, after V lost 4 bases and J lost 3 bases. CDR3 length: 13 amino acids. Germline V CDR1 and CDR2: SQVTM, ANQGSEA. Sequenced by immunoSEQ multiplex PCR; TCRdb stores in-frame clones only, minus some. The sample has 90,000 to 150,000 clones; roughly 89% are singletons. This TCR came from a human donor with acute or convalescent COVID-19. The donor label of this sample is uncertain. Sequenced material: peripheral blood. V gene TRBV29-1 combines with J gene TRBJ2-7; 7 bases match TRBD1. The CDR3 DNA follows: TGCAGCGTTGGTGGACAGGCGCACTACGAGCAGTACTTC. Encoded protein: CSVGGQAHYEQYF.